A single TCR beta chain is shown here with its context. This sample is part of a study of radiation and T cells in renal cell carcinoma. Study details: Nephrectomy followed 15 Gy stereotactic body radiation by 4 weeks.

TCRdb keeps only in-frame clones here, not all; method: immunoSEQ multiplex PCR. There are about 150,000 clones in the sample; nearly 90% occur only once, and more than 10% lies in the top ten. The time point: baseline pretreatment blood. The treatment was: 15 Gy SBRT to primary tumor, nephrectomy 4 weeks later. This receptor was identified in a woman aged 45 to 65 with renal cell carcinoma. The source material was blood, sampled from a patient whose treatment included radiotherapy and nephrectomy.

This chain's CDR3 is CASSVGVITEAFF. The CDR3 DNA is TGTGCCAGTAGTGTGGGGGTAATCACTGAAGCTTTCTTT. The chain links TRBV19 to TRBJ1-1; D may be TRBD1 (5 bases). The V end was cut by 5 bases, the J end by 4 bases, with 11 bases between. There are 13 residues in the CDR3. Germline V gene data show CDR1 as LNHDA and CDR2 as SQIVND (reference sequence).